This T cell receptor (beta chain) was identified during a study of cytomegalovirus exposure and HLA in healthy donors. At the level of the study: HLA-typed donors were the source of 83 million or so unique TCRs, which an early data release held.

The PCR contained 60 Vbeta and 13 Jbeta primers. The protocol was immunoSEQ multiplex PCR, while the TCRdb copy is restricted to in-frame clones and leaves out a portion. The sample includes 90,000 to 110,000 clones, around 81% of them seen just once. This CDR3 spans 14 amino acids. Trimming took off 5 bases at V and 1 base at J, with 11 bases between the two ends. CDR1 and CDR2 from the germline V gene are SGHAT and FQNNGV. The chain combines TRBV11-2 with TRBJ1-1; D uncertain. The sample comprised PBMCs. This clonotype was obtained from a woman in her thirties in good health and CMV-seronegative. This CDR3 is CASSAQTGNTEAFF. CDR3 in DNA: TGTGCCAGCAGCGCCCAGACGGGGAACACTGAAGCTTTCTTT. Based on the CDR3 plus reference TRBV11-2 and TRBJ1-1, the full variable domain is EAGVAQSPRYKIIEKRQSVAFWCNPISGHATLYWYQQILGQGPKLLIQFQNNGVVDDSQLPKDRFSAERLKGVDSTLKIQPAKLEDSAVYLCASSAQTGNTEAFFGQGTRLTVV.